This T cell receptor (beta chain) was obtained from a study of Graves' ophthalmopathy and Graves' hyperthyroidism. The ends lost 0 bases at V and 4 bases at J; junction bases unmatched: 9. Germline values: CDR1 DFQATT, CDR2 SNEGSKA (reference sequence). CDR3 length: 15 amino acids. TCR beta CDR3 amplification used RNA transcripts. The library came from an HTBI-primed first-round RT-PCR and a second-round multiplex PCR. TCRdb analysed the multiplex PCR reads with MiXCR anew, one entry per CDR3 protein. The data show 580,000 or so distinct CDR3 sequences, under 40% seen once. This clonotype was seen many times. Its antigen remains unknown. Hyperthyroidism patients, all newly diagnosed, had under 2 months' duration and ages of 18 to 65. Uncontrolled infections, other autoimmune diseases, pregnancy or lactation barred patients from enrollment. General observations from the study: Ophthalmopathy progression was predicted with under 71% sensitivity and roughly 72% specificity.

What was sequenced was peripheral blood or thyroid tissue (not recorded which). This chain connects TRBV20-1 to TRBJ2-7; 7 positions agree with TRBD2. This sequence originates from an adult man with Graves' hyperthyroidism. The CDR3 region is CSAREAGAFRYEQYF. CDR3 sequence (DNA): TGCAGTGCTAGAGAGGCGGGAGCTTTTAGGTACGAGCAGTACTTC.